This T cell receptor (beta chain) comes out of a study of T cells in Graves' hyperthyroidism and ophthalmopathy (dated by TCRdb to the late 2010s). Looking at the study overall: Peripheral blood samples were taken at initial diagnosis, before any treatment was given. After sampling, hyperthyroidism patients received methimazole starting at 30 mg daily, and ophthalmopathy patients received high-dose intravenous methylprednisolone. To identify distinguishing TCR V-J signatures, a discovery cohort of 100 patients was used, comprising some 45 with Graves' ophthalmopathy and some 60 with stable Graves' hyperthyroidism. TCR Vbeta CDR3 sequencing of 130 to 150 peripheral blood samples (43 ophthalmopathy, 75 to 85 hyperthyroidism and approximately 17 progressor patients) is reported in the paper. In over five Graves' hyperthyroidism patients, the study also compared T-cell repertoires from thyroid tissue with T-cell repertoires from blood. An independent validation cohort of under 20 hyperthyroidism patients and over 15 patients who later progressed to ophthalmopathy tested prospective prediction of ophthalmopathy. For training and testing, the 100 patients in the discovery cohort were randomly divided in a 7:3 ratio.

Amplification of TCR beta CDR3 regions was carried out from RNA transcripts. A first-round RT-PCR of the TCR CDR3 used the HTBI primer set with the Qiagen OneStep RT-PCR kit. Libraries were constructed in a second round of multiplex PCR, after which size selection and purification were carried out. Sequencing of the libraries was done on an Illumina HiSeq2000 using paired-end 100 bp reads. The study's own analysis went as follows. Raw data were processed with SOAPnuke, discarding reads with adapters, uncalled bases, mean Phred below 15, or no exact constant-primer or identifier match. COPE v1.2.5 was used to merge the high-quality paired reads, and each unique nucleotide sequence was defined as a clonotype. MiTCR v1.1 was used to align the clonotypes against IMGT TRBV, TRBD and TRBJ reference segments. Only V-J combinations with frequency above 0.0001, covering 99.2% of repertoires, were analysed. The TCS score was defined as F50 (clonal expansion) divided by E x V (chaos), with BLOSUM62-based TCRdist calculated between CDR3 peptides within each V-J. Welch's t-statistics and random forest reduced just over 500 V-J features to about 13, which were used in a naive Bayes classifier (R e1071). The public reads were quality trimmed at Q25 with fastp and then assembled into clones with MiXCR by TCRdb, keeping productive beta chains. Each CDR3 protein gets just one entry, which takes the most common genes and DNA from the rows behind it. In this record, the V and J calls reflect TCRdb's handling and not the investigators' own analysis. Here the sample has a few hundred thousand distinct CDR3 sequences; less than 25% occur a single time. Of the sample, about 53% falls within the top ten clones.

In the ophthalmopathy patients, disease was moderately to severely active, with a Clinical Activity Score of 3 or more, a NOSPECS grade of 4 or more, and a duration of less than 3 months. Patients with uncontrolled infections, other autoimmune diseases, pregnancy or lactation were excluded. Diagnoses were established on the basis of clinical symptoms, serum thyroxine and TRAb, thyroid ultrasound, and orbital computed tomography. PBMCs were isolated from about 10 ml of fresh peripheral blood by Ficoll-Paque density gradient centrifugation. Trizol reagent was used to extract total RNA, and RNA quality was then checked on an Agilent 2100 Bioanalyzer. This clonotype was counted a few times. Its antigen is not yet known. Per-nucleotide qualities are absent, and no much larger clonotype sits a single base away. Results and caveats for the whole study, not just this receptor: In validation, the model predicted progression to ophthalmopathy with approximately 70% sensitivity and 72% to 85% specificity, a median of about 6 months before onset. Most expanded thyroid clonotypes (frequency above 0.001) were also detected in blood, suggesting blood repertoires may reflect thyroid immune responses. No statistical method was used to fix the sample size in advance, and group allocation was not hidden from the investigators. A 13 V-J signature model separated ophthalmopathy from stable hyperthyroidism, with about 90% sensitivity and approximately 81% specificity in cross-validation and 80%/75% in testing.

The CDR3, from cysteine to phenylalanine, totals 15 residues. The retained sequence is limited to the CDR3, 45 bases, with the frame set at the first base. Based on the germline V gene, the CDR1 and CDR2 sequences are SNHLY and FYNNEI. V ends up 1 base short and J 7 bases short, with an unmatched junction base count of 8. The sample comprised blood. The receptor was derived from a woman in her sixties or seventies with Graves' ophthalmopathy. The chain is assembled from TRBV2 and TRBJ2-5, and 8 junction bases match TRBD2. The bases read TGTGCCAGCAGTGAAGTAGGCGGGAGGATTGGGACCCAGTACTTC. It encodes CASSEVGGRIGTQYF.